This TCR beta chain was sequenced in a study of T cells in Graves' hyperthyroidism and ophthalmopathy. Study-level points and caveats: Researchers found most expanded thyroid clonotypes above 0.001 in blood as well.

This clonotype was seen repeatedly, ten times or more. No antigen is known for it. The source material, RNA transcripts, was used to amplify TCR beta CDR3 regions. The HTBI primer set was used in a first-round RT-PCR of the TCR CDR3. TCRdb recomputed calls from the multiplex PCR reads with MiXCR, one row per CDR3 protein. The sample lists about 600,000 distinct CDR3 sequences, more than 15% occurring once. Germline trimming cut 6 bases from V and 7 bases from J; bases unmatched to any gene: 7. The CDR3 runs 14 residues. The V gene's germline CDR1 is MNHNS and CDR2 SASEGT. This TCR derives from a woman aged 40 to 55 with Graves' ophthalmopathy. The V gene is TRBV6-1, the J gene TRBJ2-2, with TRBD1 identical over 8 bases. The specimen was blood. CDR3 bases: TGTGCCAGCAGGTCCCAGGGGGCAGGCGGGGAGCTGTTTTTT. Its translation: CASRSQGAGGELFF.